Listed below are T cell receptor beta chains from one sample, sequenced in a study of T cell changes during pregnancy in multiple sclerosis. The table came from immunoSEQ multiplex PCR; TCRdb's copy has only in-frame clones and leaves some out. Here the sample spans 68,000 or so clones, roughly 94% being singletons. The sample was peripheral blood, taken in the second trimester of pregnancy. These receptors originate from a female donor in good health, enrolled as a control in a pregnancy study. Both conserved end residues are part of each CDR3. D genes are given only for firm matches.

D	J	V	CDR3	DNA
TRBD2	TRBJ2-1	TRBV28	CASSLGLAGDREQFF	TGTGCCAGCAGTTTGGGGCTAGCGGGAGATCGTGAGCAGTTCTTC
.	TRBJ1-1	TRBV5-1	CASSLLAEALTEAFF	TGCGCCAGCAGCTTGCTAGCTGAAGCCCTGACTGAAGCTTTCTTT
TRBD1	TRBJ2-7	TRBV29-1	CSVGPGTGEDEQYF	TGCAGCGTGGGTCCAGGGACAGGGGAGGACGAGCAGTACTTC
.	TRBJ2-1	TRBV5-6	CASSLDSYNEQFF	TGTGCCAGCAGCTTGGACAGCTACAATGAGCAGTTCTTC
TRBD1	TRBJ1-2	TRBV19	CASSLRQGRGNYGYTF	TGTGCCAGTAGTCTCCGACAGGGTCGGGGTAACTATGGCTACACCTTC
TRBD1	TRBJ1-1	TRBV6-5	CASTQEGGRNTEAFF	TGTGCCAGCACTCAGGAAGGGGGCAGAAACACTGAAGCTTTCTTT
TRBD1	TRBJ1-1	TRBV6-1	CAIPDTDRGSTEAFF	TGTGCCATCCCTGACACTGACAGGGGGAGTACTGAAGCTTTCTTT
.	TRBJ2-7	TRBV7-9	CASSVSDEGLGYEQYF	TGTGCCAGCAGCGTAAGTGATGAGGGCCTAGGATACGAGCAGTACTTC
TRBD2	TRBJ2-7	TRBV7-2	CASSLAQLAGIEQYF	TGTGCCAGCAGCTTAGCTCAACTAGCGGGAATTGAGCAGTACTTC
TRBD2	TRBJ2-3	TRBV6-1	CASSEDLAGADTQYF	TGTGCCAGCAGTGAAGATCTAGCGGGGGCGGATACGCAGTATTTT